One and the same sample provided the 27 T cell receptor beta chains below, sequenced in a study of vaccination effects on CD4 cells after COVID-19. These receptors have no identified antigens. Sequencing in the ViraFEST assay came after antigen-specific CD4+ T cells had been expanded with viral peptide pools, which were used to stimulate PBMC. After around nine days in culture, the CD4+ T cells were isolated. None of the vaccinated had previously contracted SARS-CoV-2, and their nucleocapsid antibodies tested negative. Generated by immunoSEQ multiplex PCR, the TCRdb table keeps only in-frame clones and is missing some. Here the sample spans about 45,000 clones, around 81% being singletons. Sequences were derived from CD4+ T cells from PBMCs cultured with SARS-CoV-2 spike peptides, sampled before COVID-19 vaccination. The receptors originated from a human donor who received a COVID-19 vaccine.

The chain joins TRBV12-3 or TRBV12-4 to TRBJ1-1; the D is unclear. The CDR3 contains 13 residues. V was shortened by 6 bases and J by 3 bases, with 11 bases between the two germline ends. CDR3 nucleotide sequence: TGTGCCAGCAGACGCCGCTGGGACACTGAAGCTTTCTTT. It specifies CASRRRWDTEAFF.

Points on this clone: Other DNA sequences in the same sample also yield this CDR3. The chain has TRBV28 and TRBJ1-1; D is unclear. CDR1 and CDR2 (germline): MDHEN, SYDVKM. The CDR3 covers 14 residues. Trimming stripped 2 bases from V and 1 base from J, with 8 bases between. CDR3: CASSLPGGNTEAFF. The CDR3 bases are TGTGCCAGCAGTTTACCGGGCGGGAACACTGAAGCTTTCTTT.

The J gene is TRBJ2-7, the V gene TRBV18, with D tentatively TRBD1 (5 bases). Germline loops: CDR1 KGHSH, CDR2 LQKENI. The CDR3 is 14 amino acids. Trimming left V 6 bases short and J 2 bases short, with 14 bases between. The DNA of the CDR3 is TGTGCCAGCTCGAAGTGGGGCAGAGCCTACGAGCAGTACGTC. Its translation: CASSKWGRAYEQYV.

This clone was detected only once. The chain links TRBV5-6 to TRBJ2-5, with TRBD1 matching 7 bases. The CDR3 is 14 amino acids. Trimming took 3 bases from V and 2 from J; bases not matched to a gene: 4. Germline V gene lookup returns CDR1 SGHDT and CDR2 YYEEEE. CDR3 in DNA: TGTGCCAGCAGCTCGGACAGGAATCAAGAGACCCAGTACTTC. The encoded protein is CASSSDRNQETQYF.

The chain carries TRBV2 and TRBJ1-6, with TRBD1 matching 10 bases. V shed 5 bases, J shed 4 bases, and the junction held 8 bases outside the gene matches. The CDR3 has 17 amino acids. Germline CDR1 SNHLY, CDR2 FYNNEI. Here the CDR3 DNA reads TGTGCCAGCAGTCCTCGACAGGGGGCGGTTTATAATTCACCCCTCCACTTT. It yields the protein CASSPRQGAVYNSPLHF.

Only one count was recorded for this clone. This chain connects TRBV28 to TRBJ2-1, with 11 bases lining up with TRBD1. The junction had 8 bases not matched to a gene; V was cut back by 7 bases and J by 9 bases. Germline values: CDR1 MDHEN, CDR2 SYDVKM. The CDR3 totals 14 residues. The CDR3 reads CASTRTGGTSEQFF. The CDR3 DNA reads TGTGCCAGCACTCGGACAGGGGGCACAAGTGAGCAGTTCTTC. Based on the CDR3 plus reference TRBV28 and TRBJ2-1, the full variable domain is DVKVTQSSRYLVKRTGEKVFLECVQDMDHENMFWYRQDPGLGLRLIYFSYDVKMKEKGDIPEGYSVSREKKERFSLILESASTNQTSMYLCASTRTGGTSEQFFGPGTRLTVL.

The chain combines TRBV5-1 with TRBJ1-1; 7 bases are a match to TRBD1. The CDR3 has 16 amino acids. Per the germline V gene, CDR1 is SGHRS and CDR2 is YFSETQ. V shed 7 bases, J shed 4 bases, and the junction held 16 bases outside the gene matches. CDR3 sequence (DNA): TGCGCCAGCGGAGAGACAGGGCGAGACGTGGCCACTGAAGCTTTCTTT. It codes for CASGETGRDVATEAFF.

The genes are TRBV6-1 and TRBJ1-4, with D perhaps TRBD1 (5 bases). The CDR3 contains 17 residues. Trimming removed 2 bases from V and 8 bases from J, with 21 bases in between. In germline, CDR1 is MNHNS, CDR2 SASEGT. The CDR3 DNA sequence: TGTGCCAGCAGTGAATTTCCAGTGGGGGGGTTCGGAGAAAAACTGTTTTTT. Its protein product is CASSEFPVGGFGEKLFF.

The chain couples TRBV7-2 to TRBJ2-3; 7 bases match TRBD2. Germline V gene data show CDR1 as SGHTA and CDR2 as FQGNSA. The V gene end was trimmed by 4 bases and the J gene end by 2 bases; junction bases not matched to a gene: 6. The CDR3 is made up of 15 amino acids. As DNA, the CDR3 is TGTGCCAGCAGCTCCCCTAGCGGACTCACAGATACGCAGTATTTT. As protein: CASSSPSGLTDTQYF. The full variable domain, its missing parts supplied by reference TRBV7-2 and TRBJ2-3, is GAGVSQSPSNKVTEKGKDVELRCDPISGHTALYWYRQSLGQGLEFLIYFQGNSAPDKSGLPSDRFSAERTGGSVSTLTIQRTQQEDSAVYLCASSSPSGLTDTQYFGPGTRLTVL.

The V gene is TRBV21-1, the J gene TRBJ2-5; TRBD2 reflects the table's D call only, with no check against the DNA. TRBV21-1 has pseudogene status. This CDR3 is built from 17 residues. CDR3 residues: CASSSSGVSGYQETQYF. The CDR3, as DNA: TGTGCCAGCAGCTCTAGCGGGGTCAGTGGGTACCAAGAGACCCAGTACTTC.

The chain links TRBV5-1 to TRBJ1-5, with no clear D. V lost 1 base to trimming and J lost 1 base, with 9 bases between them. CDR3 length equals 15 residues. The germline CDR1 and CDR2 sequences are SGHRS and YFSETQ. The CDR3: CASSLWSGSNQPQHF. The CDR3 DNA is TGCGCCAGCAGCTTGTGGTCTGGGAGCAATCAGCCCCAGCATTTT. The complete variable domain, with remaining parts taken from reference TRBV5-1 and TRBJ1-5, reads KAGVTQTPRYLIKTRGQQVTLSCSPISGHRSVSWYQQTPGQGLQFLFEYFSETQRNKGNFPGRFSGRQFSNSRSEMNVSTLELGDSALYLCASSLWSGSNQPQHFGDGTRLSIL.

The chain combines TRBV24-1 with TRBJ2-1, with TRBD1 matching 9 bases. This CDR3 has 15 amino acids. V lost 4 bases and J lost 5; bases outside the gene matches: 5. Germline assignment: CDR1 KGHDR and CDR2 SFDVKD. CDR3 amino acids: CATSEQGALNNEQFF. In DNA, the CDR3 is TGTGCCACCAGTGAACAGGGGGCGTTGAACAATGAGCAGTTCTTC.

A few counts support this clone. The rearrangement links TRBV12-5 to TRBJ2-1, with D possibly matching TRBD2 (7 bases). Germline CDR1 LGHNT, CDR2 FRNRAP. Trimming shortened V by 2 bases and J by 6 bases, and 17 bases separated the two germline ends. The CDR3 spans 16 residues. The CDR3 sequence: CASGLRRGLYANEQFF. The CDR3 nucleotides are TGTGCTAGTGGTTTGAGGCGGGGGCTGTATGCCAATGAGCAGTTCTTC.

The rearrangement joins TRBV3-1 (or the pseudogene TRBV3-2) to TRBJ2-5; TRBD2 aligns across 11 bases. This CDR3 is 16 amino acids long. With V trimmed by 0 bases and J by 3 bases, 3 bases remained unmatched. Germline V gene sequence: CDR1 LGHDT, CDR2 YNNKEL (reference sequence). DNA of the CDR3: TGTGCCAGCAGCCAAGATTTGGGACTAGCGGAAGAGACCCAGTACTTC. It specifies CASSQDLGLAEETQYF.

This chain uses TRBV7-2 with TRBJ1-1, with 7 bases that match TRBD1. Trimming took 5 bases from V and 4 from J; bases not matched to a gene: 7. This CDR3 comprises 14 residues. Germline CDR1 is SGHTA and CDR2 is FQGNSA. The CDR3 nucleotides are TGTGCCAGCAGCCCGCGACAGGGTAGCACTGAAGCTTTCTTT. Its translation is CASSPRQGSTEAFF.

The rearrangement joins TRBV18 to TRBJ1-6; weak D call: TRBD1 (5 bases). The germline CDR1 and CDR2 sequences are KGHSH and LQKENI. The CDR3 is 15 residues long. V was cut by 3 bases and J by 9 bases, with 15 bases left in between. The CDR3 nucleotides read TGTGCCAGCTCACCGCTCCCCCAGAGGGGTTCACCCCTCCACTTT. Translation gives CASSPLPQRGSPLHF.

The rearrangement uses TRBV5-6 and TRBJ1-6, with no clear D. CDR1 and CDR2 from the germline V gene are SGHDT and YYEEEE. This CDR3 spans 12 amino acids. V dropped 4 bases and J dropped 6 bases, with 5 bases sitting between them. The CDR3 sequence: CASSGSNSPLHF. In nucleotides, the CDR3 is TGTGCCAGCAGCGGATCTAATTCACCCCTCCACTTT.

The chain carries TRBV18 and TRBJ1-1; D is undetermined. Germline V gives CDR1 KGHSH, CDR2 LQKENI. The ends were cut back, 4 bases at V and 1 base at J, with 13 bases in the middle. This CDR3 contains 15 residues. The CDR3 loop is CASSREAQSNTEAFF. The CDR3 region has the DNA TGTGCCAGCTCACGCGAAGCACAGTCGAACACTGAAGCTTTCTTT.

The rearrangement links TRBV7-2 to TRBJ1-3; a possible D gene is TRBD1 (5 bases). CDR1 and CDR2 (germline): SGHTA, FQGNSA. The CDR3 covers 14 residues. Trimming left V 6 bases short and J 1 base short, with 10 bases between. In DNA form, the CDR3 reads TGTGCCAGCAGTAGAGGGGCTTCTGGAAACACCATATATTTT. It encodes CASSRGASGNTIYF.

J is TRBJ1-6 and V is TRBV3-1 (or the pseudogene TRBV3-2); 8 bases map to TRBD1. V lost 4 bases to trimming and J lost 5 bases; unmatched junction nucleotides: 7. Germline V lookup: CDR1 LGHDT, CDR2 YNNKEL (reference sequence). The CDR3 totals 16 residues. CDR3: CASSRLPGQDNSPLHF. CDR3 bases: TGTGCCAGCAGCCGATTACCGGGACAGGATAATTCACCCCTCCACTTT.

The V and J genes are TRBV12-5 and TRBJ2-1; 11 bases are shared with TRBD2. CDR3 length: 16 residues. Unmatched junction bases numbered 9, after V lost 5 bases and J lost 6 bases. Germline V CDR1 and CDR2: LGHNT, FRNRAP. Here the CDR3 DNA reads TGTGCTAGTGGTCCGCCCGCTAGCGGGGGGCTCAATGAGCAGTTCTTC. Protein product: CASGPPASGGLNEQFF.

This clone was observed once. The chain links TRBV7-9 to TRBJ1-6, with D possibly being TRBD1 (6 bases). The V and J ends lost 2 bases and 7 bases respectively, with 9 bases between them. Per the germline V gene, CDR1 is SEHNR and CDR2 is FQNEAQ (reference sequence). This CDR3 has 14 residues. In DNA, the CDR3 is TGTGCCAGCAGCTTATGGCAGGGGAATTCACCCCTCCACTTT. Protein product: CASSLWQGNSPLHF.

This clone was observed a handful of times. The rearrangement joins TRBV5-6 to TRBJ2-7, with TRBD1 matching 10 bases. The CDR3 consists of 15 residues. Germline V CDR1 and CDR2: SGHDT, YYEEEE. V lost 0 bases, J lost 5 bases, and 5 bases stayed unmatched. CDR3 region: CASSLVDRGPNEQYV. Here the CDR3 DNA reads TGTGCCAGCAGCTTGGTTGACAGGGGGCCGAACGAGCAGTACGTC.

The chain joins TRBV19 to TRBJ2-7, with D possibly matching TRBD2 (6 bases). Deletions cut 5 bases from V and 3 bases from J, with 14 bases between. Germline assignment: CDR1 LNHDA and CDR2 SQIVND (reference sequence). This CDR3 spans 14 amino acids. The CDR3 loop reads CASSLGGDFYEQYV. CDR3 coding DNA: TGTGCCAGTAGTCTGGGGGGAGATTTCTACGAGCAGTACGTC.

This clone occurred a few times. V gene TRBV5-1 combines with J gene TRBJ2-3; possible D gene TRBD1, 6 bases. This CDR3 spans 16 amino acids. Germline CDR1 is SGHRS and CDR2 is YFSETQ. The V end was cut by 4 bases, the J end by 1 base, with 16 bases between. The CDR3 region is CASSREISGGTDTQYF. The CDR3 region has the DNA TGCGCCAGCAGCCGAGAGATATCAGGGGGCACAGATACGCAGTATTTT.

The rearrangement links TRBV7-9 to TRBJ1-5; D unresolved. The CDR3 extends over 14 amino acids. Trimming removed 5 bases from V and 6 bases from J, with 14 bases in between. Germline V gene sequence: CDR1 SEHNR, CDR2 FQNEAQ (reference sequence). CDR3 sequence reads: CASSPGPMGQPQHF. The CDR3 nucleotides are TGTGCCAGCAGCCCTGGGCCGATGGGTCAGCCCCAGCATTTT. The entire variable domain, with the rest obtained from reference TRBV7-9 and TRBJ1-5, is as follows: DTGVSQNPRHKITKRGQNVTFRCDPISEHNRLYWYRQTLGQGPEFLTYFQNEAQLEKSRLLSDRFSAERPKGSFSTLEIQRTEQGDSAMYLCASSPGPMGQPQHFGDGTRLSIL.

This chain links TRBV18 with TRBJ2-5, with 8 positions matching TRBD1. Trimming cost V 3 bases and J 4 bases; bases outside gene matches: 1. Looked up from germline, CDR1 is KGHSH and CDR2 is LQKENI. This CDR3 contains 13 residues. Here the CDR3 DNA reads TGTGCCAGCTCACCCACAGGGGGAGAGACCCAGTACTTC. It is translated as CASSPTGGETQYF.